The TCR beta chain under discussion was sequenced for a study of beta chain features in type 1 diabetes. Reverse transcription of all isolated RNA meant that expressed TCRB transcripts were sequenced. About 1 million reads, on average, came from each of the stem cell-like memory T cell samples. The method was immunoSEQ multiplex PCR; TCRdb's version includes in-frame clones alone and lacks a portion of them. The sample carries over 100,000 clones, around 40% recorded once. CD45RO/CCR7/CD25/CD127/CD95/CD27 sorting isolated CD4+ naive, central memory, regulatory and stem cell-like memory cells. Post-sort purity exceeded 95% for all sorted populations. This clone was recorded a few times. This CDR3 region has 14 residues. The ends were cut back, 4 bases at V and 1 base at J, with 11 bases in the middle. Germline lookup yields CDR1 SGHRS and CDR2 YFSETQ.

This clonotype was obtained from a young woman in good health. Sequenced material: stem cell memory CD4+ T cells from blood. The V and J genes are TRBV5-1 and TRBJ2-5, with TRBD2 as a possible D gene (5 bases). The CDR3 is CASSPHRGQETQYF. The CDR3 DNA reads TGCGCCAGCAGCCCACATCGGGGCCAAGAGACCCAGTACTTC.